The clone carrying this TCR beta chain has a single count. Antigen specificity is unknown. The data are from a study of cytomegalovirus exposure and HLA in healthy donors. Findings of the study overall: TCR beta V segments were, for the most part, productive about 87% or about 30% of the time in an earlier analysis. Most TCR sequences proved rare, with some public TCRs found in many donors.

The PCR used 60 Vbeta and 13 Jbeta primers. Assay: immunoSEQ multiplex PCR; the TCRdb copy retains only in-frame clones and omits some. The table lists roughly 180,000 clones, almost 85% of them singletons. The sequenced material came from PBMCs. The source is a man aged 25 to 45 in good health and CMV-seronegative.

CDR3 bases: TGTGCCAGCAGCCTAAGCGGGGGGGCCGGGAATGAGCAGTTCTTC. It specifies CASSLSGGAGNEQFF. The V call is TRBV11-3, the J call TRBJ2-1, with TRBD2 identical over 10 bases. Germline-derived CDR1 and CDR2 are SGHNT and YENEEA. J lost 7 bases, V lost 5 bases, and 8 bases had no gene match. The length of the CDR3 is 15 residues.